This T cell receptor (beta chain) is from a study of cytomegalovirus exposure and HLA in healthy donors (TCRdb year 2017). For the wider study: An earlier analysis of 587 of the donors reported around 280 Gb of sequence data and 90 million to 120 million unique TCR beta sequences obtained from roughly 180 million T cells. Because of strong linkage in the cohort, five DR-DQ haplotypes were treated as single units for association and clustering. All discovery cohort repertoires had been generated using a single sequencing platform. Genome-wide SNP genotypes for about 65% of the roughly 670 donors were used in a later genetic analysis, which treated that subset as a discovery cohort. Rather than using new phenotypic data, the later analysis identified candidate immune exposures from TCR beta sequences and from how often those sequences occurred across donors. The study combined high-throughput TCR immunosequencing, statistical association of individual TCRs with disease status, and machine learning to predict cytomegalovirus infection status. HLA typing covered class I and class II loci at four-digit resolution. Alongside the repertoire data, information on donor age, sex, ethnicity and CMV serostatus was compiled. The study profiled the T cell repertoires of 550 to 700 subjects by immunosequencing and related them to cytomegalovirus serostatus. Approximately 300 gigabases of sequencing data and around 90 million unique TCR sequences made up an early release that covered approximately 620 HLA-typed donors. To study patterns of TCR occurrence, a later analysis re-analyzed previously published TCR beta repertoires from around 660 donors and added high-resolution HLA genotyping. A separate validation cohort of approximately 130 different subjects was used in addition to the 666-subject first cohort. The study aimed to test whether signatures of past pathogen exposure could be identified by cataloging public T cell receptors. Among the roughly 400 genotyped donors, about 85% belonged to the genetic ancestry cluster associated with self-reported Caucasian donors. Across around 400 genotyped donors of the cohort, an average of about 240,000 unique TCR beta nucleotide sequences per donor were sequenced, and approximately 17% of those sequences were non-productive. The number of typed donors differed by locus: 629-630 for A, B, C, DRB1 and DQB1; approximately 540 for DQA1; 606 for DPA1; and some 470 for DPB1. An earlier analysis of 587 of the donors used high-throughput TCR beta sequencing to judge whether each TCR beta V gene segment behaved as functional or pseudogenic. What the study reported, not specific to this receptor: The authors suggested that the approach could potentially be extended to other disease states and immunological phenotypes. An earlier analysis of approximately 570 of the donors showed that most TCR beta V segments appeared in productive rearrangements either about 90% or about 30% of the time, which broadly matched IMGT annotations. Most CMV-associated TCR beta chains appeared to be HLA-restricted in a later analysis, and the HLA associations seemed to be driven largely by CMV exposure. Specific HLA alleles were associated with 16,951 TCR beta sequences at a false discovery rate of 0.05 in a later analysis. In a later genetic analysis, a missense DCLRE1C variant was associated with V-gene and J-gene trimming of TCR beta chains, and the association was replicated in an independent cohort. HLA typing was unavailable for some donors at each locus, so association tests used only the typed subset. The classifier was reported to diagnose cytomegalovirus status with high specificity and sensitivity in both the original cohort and the validation cohort. A further reported finding was that TCR beta sequences accurately predicted the HLA-A and HLA-B alleles for most subjects in the first cohort. Linkage disequilibrium might explain the correlated functional status among segregating V segments, but an unknown experimental factor could not be excluded. Presence/absence analyses assumed roughly uniform sequencing depth across donors, an assumption that may not hold. Because counts were too low, about 15 rarely observed V segments, including chromosome 9 orphons, were left out of the earlier analysis of some 640 of the donors. Most TCR sequences were observed very rarely across donors, whereas some public TCRs were present in many individuals. The cohort was sequenced for TCR beta chains only, and without alpha or paired-chain data the features that could be detected were limited. According to a later genetic analysis, donors in an Asian-associated ancestry cluster had fewer N-insertions in productive TCRs than the approximately 670-donor mean. The study listed approximately 150 TCR beta chains as associated with cytomegalovirus. When HLA alleles, especially DR and DQ, strongly co-occurred, TCR associations were difficult to assign to individual alleles. Several of the top co-occurrence clusters appeared to be linked to parvovirus B19, influenza, CMV and Epstein-Barr virus, according to a later analysis. According to a later analysis, TCR association rates differed among HLA loci, with DRB1 alleles showing the most associated TCRs and HLA-C alleles showing the fewest. The only immune exposure information available for the cohort was CMV serostatus. A group of highly shared sequence variants was considered likely to be a technical artifact of the sequencing pipeline. Three of the identified cytomegalovirus-associated TCR beta chains were confirmed in vitro to be specific for cytomegalovirus antigens. In a later analysis, HLA-associated TCR beta chains were found to be more clonally expanded and to have lower generation probabilities than equally common non-associated chains.

Library creation used the immunoSEQ multiplex PCR assay. For the multiplex PCR, a mixture combining 60 forward primers for TCR Vbeta segments and 13 reverse primers for TCR Jbeta segments was used. The CDR3 region of rearranged TCR beta genes was amplified from genomic DNA with a multiplex PCR assay. On the Illumina HiSeq System, the amplified TCR beta libraries were sequenced as 87-base-pair reads. On the study's bioinformatics: In a later analysis, roughly 80 million unique TCR beta chains were counted across the roughly 700 repertoires, and some 10 million of these chains were shared by at least two donors. A nearest-neighbor algorithm error-corrected the raw reads and collapsed the reads into unique sequences, merging closely related sequences to remove PCR and sequencing errors. CDR3 sequences were aligned to IMGT reference sequences to assign V, D and J gene segments. For a sequence to be retained, a match of at least six nucleotides was required to both a V gene segment and a J gene segment. A rearrangement counted as productive if the CDR3 had no stop codons and remained in frame with V and J, and every other rearrangement counted as non-productive. CDR3 was defined according to IMGT convention as the region running from the second conserved V-encoded cysteine to the conserved J-encoded phenylalanine. The earlier analysis of approximately 590 of the donors excluded any sequence lacking an unambiguous match to a single V gene segment. In an earlier analysis of 587 of the donors, a V segment was called functional when productive rearrangements were above 56.7%, and segregating when the standard deviation between donors exceeded 5%. A statistical classification framework was built for diagnosing cytomegalovirus status from the catalog of TCR beta chain sequences. In a later analysis, V and J genes were assigned by comparing TCR nucleotide sequences against IMGT/GENE-DB human TR gene sequences. Using the TCRdist pipeline, a later analysis assigned CDR3 sequences along with most-parsimonious VDJ recombination scenarios. In a later analysis, each TCR beta chain was defined by its CDR3 amino acid sequence together with its V-gene family, and reads lacking a unique V-gene family were excluded. To address suspected cross-contamination and a sequencing artifact, a later analysis removed 450 to 700 highly shared, low-generation-probability nucleotide sequences. In a later analysis, a clonal expansion index for each public chain was calculated from normalized within-repertoire ranks of inferred template counts. In a later analysis, generation probabilities were computed with a VDJ recombination model fitted to out-of-frame rearrangements, and the resulting probabilities were checked against IGoR. In a later analysis, hypergeometric tests were used to score TCR-TCR, TCR-HLA and TCR-CMV co-occurrence, with a repertoire-size bias correction applied to TCR pairs. To estimate false discovery rates, a later analysis permuted the HLA or CMV assignments 20 times. In a later analysis, co-occurring TCRs were grouped using DBSCAN, and TCRdist sequence similarity was added for clustering within HLA-allele-positive subsets. Repertoires with fewer than 30,000 or more than 120,000 public chains were left out of co-occurrence clustering, as were about 5 repertoires with anomalous nucleotide sharing. TCRdb limited this immuneACCESS table to in-frame rearrangements with V and J called. A share of clones is missing; checked studies link under half to unresolved V genes, and the rest is unexplained. That table furnishes V, J and clone size, whereas the DNA furnished D and trimming. The sample table shows 150,000 to 200,000 clones, and approximately 82% are seen once. 2% to 2.5% of the sample is in the top ten clones.

Note on this clone: Its binding antigen is unknown. Nothing much larger sits one base from this clone, and base qualities are not available.

The cohort comprised more than 550 healthy bone marrow donors. All cohort members were sampled while nominally healthy, although unrecorded immune exposures were likely present. The donor tested CMV seronegative, placing the donor among the approximately 360 seronegative members of the cohort. Each donor provided a peripheral blood sample, and peripheral blood mononuclear cells were used for TCR beta sequencing. The Qiagen DNeasy Blood Extraction Kit was used to extract genomic DNA from the blood cell samples. Sequences were obtained from PBMCs. This TCR derives from a woman younger than 45 in good health and CMV-seronegative.

The CDR3 sequence is CASSAFRGSDTEAFF. The nucleotides read TGTGCCAGCAGTGCCTTCAGGGGAAGCGACACTGAAGCTTTCTTT. The rearranged chain carries TRBV6-1 and TRBJ1-1; the D segment could be TRBD1, given 6 matching bases. V is pared back by 4 bases and J by 3 bases, with 15 bases lying between the germline termini. The germline V gene yields MNHNS for CDR1 and SASEGT for CDR2. Inclusive of the bounding cysteine and phenylalanine, the CDR3 is 15 residues long. The only DNA kept is the CDR3, 45 bases in frame from the first base.